Detailed here is one T cell receptor beta chain. Each sample used at least 6 million PBMCs. Per sample, at least 6 micrograms of total RNA were extracted. This entry comes from a study of blood T cells in healthy people across ages. As for the study in general: Template switching caught about one barcoded beta molecule for each two T cells.

Primers used in a second PCR of roughly 6 to 12 cycles were a sample-barcoded 5' primer and a J-beta primer mix. A single record per CDR3 protein comes from TCRdb applying MiXCR to the 5' RACE reads. The table records roughly 680,000 distinct CDR3 sequences, roughly 49% of them present only once. The CDR3 spans 14 residues. The ends were cut back, 7 bases at V and 0 bases at J, with 12 bases in the middle. The germline V gene encodes CDR1 SGHTA and CDR2 FQGNSA. The sample taken for sequencing was blood. The receptor comes from a woman aged 60 to 75 in good health. This chain joins TRBV7-2 and TRBJ1-1; the D gene is possibly TRBD1 (6 bases). The DNA for the CDR3 is TGTGCCAGCACCATGGGACAACTGAACACTGAAGCTTTCTTT. This translates into CASTMGQLNTEAFF.